What follows are 5 T cell receptor beta chains derived from one specimen sequenced in a study of T cell repertoires in cytomegalovirus infection (dated by TCRdb to the late 2010s). The sample's treatment or condition label, in plain terms: in vitro stimulation with specific CMV peptide epitopes to enrich CMV-specific T cells. What these receptors recognize is not known. The sequencer listed for this sample is Illumina HiSeq 1500. Through fastp at Q25 and MiXCR, TCRdb rebuilt clones from the public reads, retaining in-frame beta chains. Every entry covers one CDR3 protein and lists the most common genes and DNA from its rows. Within this sample are hundreds of thousands of distinct CDR3 sequences, with roughly 30% of them counted one time only. The ten top clones hold over 12% of the sample. The sequencing used cultured CD8+ T cells from PBMCs, collected from culture after CMV antigen stimulation. All receptors derive from a human donor in good health (CMV status not recorded). Some clones in this sample may be carry-over from other donors' samples.

The chain combines TRBV19 with TRBJ1-5; 8 bases match TRBD1. With V trimmed by 4 bases and J by 3 bases, 8 bases remained unmatched. Looked up from germline, CDR1 is LNHDA and CDR2 is SQIVND (reference sequence). The CDR3 totals 16 residues. This chain's CDR3 is CASSTARTGNNQPQHF. In DNA, the CDR3 is TGTGCCAGTAGTACCGCTAGGACAGGGAACAATCAGCCCCAGCATTTT.

This chain uses TRBV2 with TRBJ2-3; no clear D. V was shortened by 7 bases and J by 1 base, with 6 bases between the two germline ends. Germline V gene lookup returns CDR1 SNHLY and CDR2 FYNNEI. CDR3 length: 12 residues. CDR3 region: CASTGRTDTQYF. The CDR3 nucleotides read TGTGCCAGCACCGGCCGCACAGATACGCAGTATTTT.

This clonotype was observed a handful of times. The CDR3 here is CASSEEGTGAYEQYF. CDR3 nucleotides: TGTGCCAGCAGCGAGGAGGGGACAGGGGCCTACGAGCAGTACTTC. This sequence joins TRBV7-6 and TRBJ2-7; TRBD1 matches 10 bases. From germline, CDR1 is SGHVS and CDR2 FNYEAQ. The CDR3 is made up of 15 amino acids. Trimming removed 5 bases from V and 2 bases from J; junction bases left unmatched: 6. The complete variable domain, with remaining parts taken from reference TRBV7-6 and TRBJ2-7, reads GAGVSQSPRYKVTKRGQDVALRCDPISGHVSLYWYRQALGQGPEFLTYFNYEAQQDKSGLPNDRFSAERPEGSISTLTIQRTEQRDSAMYRCASSEEGTGAYEQYFGPGTRLTVT.

V is TRBV5-1 and J is TRBJ1-6; D is undetermined. The CDR3 runs to 17 residues. With 0 bases removed from V and 0 bases from J, the gap between germline ends came to 10 bases. CDR1 is SGHRS, CDR2 YFSETQ, per germline. The CDR3 region is CASSLGGGGSYNSPLHF. The CDR3 DNA reads TGCGCCAGCAGCTTGGGAGGCGGCGGCTCCTATAATTCACCCCTCCACTTT.

The V and J genes are TRBV19 and TRBJ2-1, with D unresolved. This CDR3 spans 17 amino acids. Germline loops: CDR1 LNHDA, CDR2 SQIVND (reference sequence). V lost 0 bases to trimming and J lost 0 bases, with 12 bases between them. CDR3 in DNA: TGTGCCAGTAGTATAGATGAGGCGGTAAACTCCTACAATGAGCAGTTCTTC. This codes for CASSIDEAVNSYNEQFF.